The clone carrying this TCR beta chain was seen more than once but under ten times. Trimming pared 1 base from V and 7 bases from J, leaving 16 bases between. The CDR3 length is 16 residues. The germline gives CDR1 LGHNA, CDR2 YSLEER. The data were taken from a study of cytomegalovirus exposure and HLA in healthy donors. Both 60 Vbeta primers and 13 Jbeta primers went into the PCR. Clones were sequenced by immunoSEQ multiplex PCR, and TCRdb holds only the in-frame ones, with some missing. Found here are more than 95,000 clones, 66% of them singletons; the top ten hold more than 3%. V is TRBV4-3 and J is TRBJ2-2; TRBD2 is a possible D gene (5 bases). The sequence was obtained from a woman aged 50 to 60 in good health and CMV-seronegative. The sequencing sample was made of PBMCs. Here the CDR3 DNA reads TGCGCCAGCAGCCAAGTGTCGAGGGAGCCTAGCGGGGAGCTGTTTTTT. Its translation is CASSQVSREPSGELFF.